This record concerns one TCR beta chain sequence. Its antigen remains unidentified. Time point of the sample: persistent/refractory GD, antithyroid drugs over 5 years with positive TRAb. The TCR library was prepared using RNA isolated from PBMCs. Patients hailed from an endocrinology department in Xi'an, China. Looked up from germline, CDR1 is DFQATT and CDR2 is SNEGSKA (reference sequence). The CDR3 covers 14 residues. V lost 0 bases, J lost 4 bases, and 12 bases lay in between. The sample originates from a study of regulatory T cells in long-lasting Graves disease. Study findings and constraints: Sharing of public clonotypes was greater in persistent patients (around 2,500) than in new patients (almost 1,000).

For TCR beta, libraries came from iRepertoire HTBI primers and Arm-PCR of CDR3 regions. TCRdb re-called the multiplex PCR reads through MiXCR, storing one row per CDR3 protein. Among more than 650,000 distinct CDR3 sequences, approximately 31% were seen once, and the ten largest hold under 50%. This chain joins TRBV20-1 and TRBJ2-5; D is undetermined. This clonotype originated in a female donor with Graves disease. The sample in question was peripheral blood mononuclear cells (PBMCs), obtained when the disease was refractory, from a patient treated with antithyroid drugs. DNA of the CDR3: TGCAGTGCTAGAGACGGTAGCCGGGTAGAGACCCAGTACTTC. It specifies CSARDGSRVETQYF.